This T cell receptor beta chain was profiled in a study of blood T cell repertoires in COVID-19. About the research overall: The study drew acute and convalescent COVID-19 samples from the United States, Italy and Spain. The analysed material was cDNA or gDNA that came from T cells, B-cell-depleted T cells, or PBMCs.

Per the study methods: Amplification with reference gene primers provided the estimates of nucleated cell counts. Data came from immunoSEQ multiplex PCR; TCRdb stores just in-frame clones and leaves some out. The DNA was the basis for D and trimming; V, J and clone size are from that table. The sample shows approximately 200,000 clones, around 88% of them seen only once. Germline V gives CDR1 MGHRA, CDR2 YSYEKL. Germline trimming cut 0 bases from V and 0 bases from J; bases unmatched to any gene: 8. This CDR3 is built from 19 residues. This sequence originates from a woman in her 30s with acute or convalescent COVID-19. Source material: peripheral blood. The chain combines TRBV4-1 with TRBJ2-7; 13 bases map to TRBD2. Written as DNA, the CDR3 is TGCGCCAGCAGCCAAGATAAGACTAGCGGGAGGTCGAGCTCCTACGAGCAGTACTTC. Translating gives CASSQDKTSGRSSSYEQYF.